Shown below are 14 T cell receptor beta chains from a single sample sequenced in a study of vaccination and CD4 T cells after COVID-19. These receptors have no known antigen. Treatment in this sample: approximately nine-day PBMC culture with coronavirus spike peptide pools or control peptides (ViraFEST assay). Cultured CD4+ T cell DNA was sequenced using the Oncomine TCR Beta short-read assay. Using its own MiXCR run on the PCR reads, TCRdb lists one record per CDR3 protein. This sample has 15,000 to 20,000 distinct CDR3 sequences, with 42% found just once. The source material was CD4+ T cells from blood, cultured in vitro, sampled before SARS-CoV-2 vaccination. These receptors all stem from a human donor who received a COVID-19 vaccine.

This clonotype was recorded a few times. The chain couples TRBV6-1 to TRBJ1-1; the D gene is possibly TRBD1 (6 bases). Germline V lookup: CDR1 MNHNS, CDR2 SASEGT. Trimming took off 6 bases at V and 0 bases at J, with 20 bases between the two ends. CDR3 length: 17 amino acids. The CDR3 spells CASRRPGGDVMNTEAFF. CDR3 in DNA: TGTGCCAGCAGGCGACCGGGGGGCGATGTCATGAACACTGAAGCTTTCTTT.

The sample holds a few counts of this clonotype. The V call is TRBV7-2, the J call TRBJ1-3; D gene uncertain. Between the trimmed V and J ends, which lost 6 bases and 0 bases, there was a span of 9 bases. Germline CDR1 SGHTA, CDR2 FQGNSA. The CDR3 spans 14 residues. CDR3: CASRSLTSGNTIYF. The CDR3 DNA is TGTGCCAGCAGGTCCCTTACCTCTGGAAACACCATATATTTT.

The chain uses TRBV7-3 and TRBJ2-1, with unresolved D. The CDR3 covers 13 residues. The V end lost 5 bases, the J end lost 5 bases, and 10 bases lay between the germline ends. CDR1 SGHTA and CDR2 FQGTGA come from the germline V gene. CDR3 bases: TGTGCCAGCAGCCGTCGAGAGGACAATGAGCAGTTCTTC. As protein: CASSRREDNEQFF.

This clonotype has just one count. V gene TRBV7-9 combines with J gene TRBJ1-1, with TRBD1 matching over 7 bases. The V segment lost 11 bases and the J segment 0 bases; nucleotides outside the gene matches: 9. Germline CDR1 is SEHNR and CDR2 is FQNEAQ (reference sequence). The CDR3 runs 14 residues. In DNA form, the CDR3 reads TGTGCCTCCTCCTGGACAGGACTGAACACTGAAGCTTTCTTT. Its protein product is CASSWTGLNTEAFF.

J is TRBJ2-1 and V is TRBV7-2; D is ambiguous. Germline V gives CDR1 SGHTA, CDR2 FQGNSA. The CDR3 covers 14 residues. Trimming removed 5 bases at V and 7 bases at J, with 15 bases between. The DNA for the CDR3 is TGTGCCAGCAGCGCCGGTAGACCGGAAAATGAGCAGTTCTTC. Translation: CASSAGRPENEQFF.

This clonotype was counted between two and nine times. The J gene is TRBJ1-6, the V gene TRBV15; the D is unclear. The V end lost 0 bases, the J end lost 8 bases, and 14 bases lay between the germline ends. Germline V gene lookup returns CDR1 LNHNV and CDR2 YYDKDF (reference sequence). CDR3 size: 16 residues. CDR3 DNA: TGTGCCACCAGCAGAGATCTTAATATAGGAGATTCACCCCTCCACTTT. It is translated as CATSRDLNIGDSPLHF.

The rearrangement joins TRBV12-3 or TRBV12-4 to TRBJ1-3; D is undetermined. This CDR3 comprises 15 residues. V lost 5 bases to trimming and J lost 8 bases, with 19 bases between them. The CDR3 here is CASSPQTRSVDTIYF. CDR3 bases: TGTGCCAGCAGTCCACAGACACGGTCCGTGGACACCATATATTTT.

The chain couples TRBV2 to TRBJ2-5; 9 bases map to TRBD2. CDR1 and CDR2 (germline): SNHLY, FYNNEI. V shed 4 bases and J 2 bases; nucleotides not matched to a gene: 8. The CDR3 has 16 residues. The CDR3 reads CASSAVYAGGQETQYF. For the CDR3, the DNA is TGTGCCAGCAGTGCTGTATATGCGGGGGGGCAAGAGACCCAGTACTTC.

The V gene is TRBV6-1, the J gene TRBJ2-3; weak D call: TRBD2 (6 bases). Germline-derived CDR1 and CDR2 are MNHNS and SASEGT. Trimming left V 7 bases short and J 3 bases short, with 14 bases between. This CDR3 contains 14 residues. The CDR3 reads CASKQTRWTDTQYF. In nucleotides, the CDR3 is TGTGCCAGCAAACAGACTAGGTGGACAGATACGCAGTATTTT.

The V gene is TRBV2, the J gene TRBJ2-7; maybe TRBD1 (6 bases). The CDR3 totals 13 residues. Trimming stripped 2 bases from V and 5 bases from J, with 10 bases between. Germline V gives CDR1 SNHLY, CDR2 FYNNEI. The CDR3 nucleotides read TGTGCCAGCAGTGAACAGGGGTTTAACGAGCAGTACTTC. Its protein product is CASSEQGFNEQYF.

In this sample, this clonotype turned up a few times. The CDR3 region has the DNA TGTGCCAGCAGTTATCCTCGGACAGGGGGTAGCGGCAATCAGCCCCAGCATTTT. The encoded protein is CASSYPRTGGSGNQPQHF. V and J are TRBV6-5 and TRBJ1-5; 10 bases are a match to TRBD1. In germline, CDR1 is MNHEY, CDR2 SVGAGI. V lost 3 bases to trimming and J lost 2 bases; unmatched junction nucleotides: 10. The CDR3 loop spans 18 amino acids.

The V gene is TRBV19, the J gene TRBJ1-5, with D possibly being TRBD1 (6 bases). Germline V gene data show CDR1 as LNHDA and CDR2 as SQIVND (reference sequence). CDR3 length: 16 residues. V lost 3 bases and J lost 0, with 12 bases in between. The CDR3, as DNA: TGTGCCAGTAGTATGTTTCAGGGGCATAGCAATCAGCCCCAGCATTTT. This sequence encodes CASSMFQGHSNQPQHF. The complete variable domain, with remaining parts taken from reference TRBV19 and TRBJ1-5, reads DGGITQSPKYLFRKEGQNVTLSCEQNLNHDAMYWYRQDPGQGLRLIYYSQIVNDFQKGDIAEGYSVSREKKESFPLTVTSAQKNPTAFYLCASSMFQGHSNQPQHFGDGTRLSIL.

CDR3 region: CASSYSGQGRSGNTIYF. CDR3 sequence (DNA): TGTGCCAGCAGTTACTCAGGACAGGGGAGGTCTGGAAACACCATATATTTT. V gene TRBV6-7 combines with J gene TRBJ1-3, with 9 bases identical to TRBD1. TRBV6-7 is classed as an ORF, of uncertain function. V gave up 0 bases and J gave up 1 base; unmatched junction bases: 4. The CDR3 is made up of 17 amino acids.

V usage is TRBV19 and J usage is TRBJ1-1, with TRBD1 matching over 7 bases. CDR1 is LNHDA and CDR2 is SQIVND in the germline V gene (reference sequence). Germline trimming cut 5 bases from V and 1 base from J; bases unmatched to any gene: 4. The CDR3 consists of 14 residues. The CDR3 nucleotides read TGTGCCAGTAGTGGTTCAGGGGGGAACACTGAAGCTTTCTTT. This encodes CASSGSGGNTEAFF.